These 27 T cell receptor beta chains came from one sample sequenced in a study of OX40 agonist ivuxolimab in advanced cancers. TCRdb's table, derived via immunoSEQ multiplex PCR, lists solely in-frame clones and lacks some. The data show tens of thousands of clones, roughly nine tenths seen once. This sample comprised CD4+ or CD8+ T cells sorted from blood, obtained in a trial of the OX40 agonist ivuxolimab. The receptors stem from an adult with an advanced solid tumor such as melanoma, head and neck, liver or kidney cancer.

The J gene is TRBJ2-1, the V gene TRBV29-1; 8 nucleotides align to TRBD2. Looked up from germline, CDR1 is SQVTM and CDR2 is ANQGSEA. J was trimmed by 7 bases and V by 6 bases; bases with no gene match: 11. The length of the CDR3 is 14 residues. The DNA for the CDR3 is TGCAGCGTCCGGGGGGGGAGGGCCGTAAATGAGCAGTTCTTC. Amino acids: CSVRGGRAVNEQFF.

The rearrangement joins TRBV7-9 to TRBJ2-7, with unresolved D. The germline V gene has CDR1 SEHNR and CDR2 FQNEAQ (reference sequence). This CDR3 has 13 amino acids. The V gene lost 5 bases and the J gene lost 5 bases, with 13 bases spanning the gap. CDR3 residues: CASSPIHGNEQYF. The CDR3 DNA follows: TGTGCCAGCAGCCCGATTCATGGAAACGAGCAGTACTTC.

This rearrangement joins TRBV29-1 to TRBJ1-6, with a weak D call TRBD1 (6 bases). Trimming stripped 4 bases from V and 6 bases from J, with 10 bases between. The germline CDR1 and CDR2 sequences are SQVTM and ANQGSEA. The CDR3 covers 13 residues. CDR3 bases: TGCAGCGTTGCCACAGGGACTAATTCACCCCTCCACTTT. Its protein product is CSVATGTNSPLHF.

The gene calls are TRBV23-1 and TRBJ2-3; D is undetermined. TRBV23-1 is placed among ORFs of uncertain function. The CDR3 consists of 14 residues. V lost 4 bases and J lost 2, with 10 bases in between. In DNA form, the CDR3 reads TGCGCCAGCAGTCTCCGACGGTACACAGATACGCAGTATTTT. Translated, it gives CASSLRRYTDTQYF.

In nucleotides, the CDR3 is TGTGCCAGCAGCCGACTACCTGCGCTGTTTGAGAAACTGTTTTTT. Its translation: CASSRLPALFEKLFF. The V gene is TRBV4-2, the J gene TRBJ1-4; D remains ambiguous. This CDR3 is 15 amino acids long. The germline V and J ends were trimmed by 4 bases and 11 bases, with 20 bases remaining between them. Germline assignment: CDR1 LGHNA and CDR2 YNFKEQ.

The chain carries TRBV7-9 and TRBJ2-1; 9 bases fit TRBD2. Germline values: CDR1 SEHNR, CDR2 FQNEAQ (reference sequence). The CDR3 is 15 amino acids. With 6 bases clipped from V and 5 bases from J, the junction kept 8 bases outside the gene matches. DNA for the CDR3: TGTGCCAGCAGATCAGCAGCTAGCGGGAACAATGAGCAGTTCTTC. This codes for CASRSAASGNNEQFF. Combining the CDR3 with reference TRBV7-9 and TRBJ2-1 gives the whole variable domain DTGVSQNPRHKITKRGQNVTFRCDPISEHNRLYWYRQTLGQGPEFLTYFQNEAQLEKSRLLSDRFSAERPKGSFSTLEIQRTEQGDSAMYLCASRSAASGNNEQFFGPGTRLTVL.

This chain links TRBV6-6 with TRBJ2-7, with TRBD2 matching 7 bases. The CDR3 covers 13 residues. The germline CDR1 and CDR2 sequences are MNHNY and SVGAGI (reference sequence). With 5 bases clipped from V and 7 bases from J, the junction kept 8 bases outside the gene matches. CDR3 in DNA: TGTGCCAGCAGTGCGCAGGGAGGGGTGGAGCAGTACTTC. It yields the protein CASSAQGGVEQYF.

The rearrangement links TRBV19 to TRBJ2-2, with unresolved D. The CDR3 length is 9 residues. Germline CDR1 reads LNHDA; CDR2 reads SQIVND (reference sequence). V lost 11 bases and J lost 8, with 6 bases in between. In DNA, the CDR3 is TGTGCCCCAGCGGGGGAGCTGTTTTTT. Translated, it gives CAPAGELFF.

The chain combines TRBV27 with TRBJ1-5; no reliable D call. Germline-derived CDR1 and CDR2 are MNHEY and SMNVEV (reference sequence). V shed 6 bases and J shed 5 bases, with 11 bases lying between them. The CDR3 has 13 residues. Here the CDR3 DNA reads TGTGCCAGCAGGGGTGTGGCGGATCAGCCCCAGCATTTT. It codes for CASRGVADQPQHF.

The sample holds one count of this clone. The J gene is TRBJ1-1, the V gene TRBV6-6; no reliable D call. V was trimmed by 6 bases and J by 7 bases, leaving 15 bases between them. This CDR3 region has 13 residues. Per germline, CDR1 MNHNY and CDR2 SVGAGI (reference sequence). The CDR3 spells CASSRMSGYEAFF. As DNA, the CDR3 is TGTGCCAGCAGCCGCATGTCGGGCTATGAAGCTTTCTTT.

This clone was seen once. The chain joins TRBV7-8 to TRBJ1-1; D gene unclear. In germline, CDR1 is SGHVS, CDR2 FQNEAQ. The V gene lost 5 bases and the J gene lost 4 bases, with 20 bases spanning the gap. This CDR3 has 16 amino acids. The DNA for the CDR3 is TGTGCCAGCAGCCTCGTCCAGGCGGCTCGAGGCACTGAAGCTTTCTTT. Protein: CASSLVQAARGTEAFF.

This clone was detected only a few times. As DNA, the CDR3 is TGTGCCAGCAGTTATCAGGGGGCTACTGAAGCTTTCTTT. Its protein product is CASSYQGATEAFF. The chain combines TRBV28 with TRBJ1-1; 8 bases align to TRBD1. V gave up 4 bases and J gave up 5 bases; unmatched junction bases: 3. The germline V gene has CDR1 MDHEN and CDR2 SYDVKM. There are 13 residues in the CDR3.

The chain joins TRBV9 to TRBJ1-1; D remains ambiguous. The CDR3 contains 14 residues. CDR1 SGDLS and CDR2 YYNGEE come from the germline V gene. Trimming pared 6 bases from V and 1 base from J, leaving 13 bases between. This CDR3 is CASTRRYENTEAFF. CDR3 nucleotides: TGTGCCAGCACCAGGCGGTACGAGAACACTGAAGCTTTCTTT. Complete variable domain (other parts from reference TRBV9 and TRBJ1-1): DSGVTQTPKHLITATGQRVTLRCSPRSGDLSVYWYQQSLDQGLQFLIQYYNGEERAKGNILERFSAQQFPDLHSELNLSSLELGDSALYFCASTRRYENTEAFFGQGTRLTVV.

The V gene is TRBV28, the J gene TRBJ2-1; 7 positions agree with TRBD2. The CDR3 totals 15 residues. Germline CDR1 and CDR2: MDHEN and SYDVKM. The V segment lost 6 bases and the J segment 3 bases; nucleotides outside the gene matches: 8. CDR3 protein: CASRKSGDLYNEQFF. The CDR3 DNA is TGTGCCAGCAGAAAAAGCGGGGATCTCTACAATGAGCAGTTCTTC. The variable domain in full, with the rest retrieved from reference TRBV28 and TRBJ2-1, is DVKVTQSSRYLVKRTGEKVFLECVQDMDHENMFWYRQDPGLGLRLIYFSYDVKMKEKGDIPEGYSVSREKKERFSLILESASTNQTSMYLCASRKSGDLYNEQFFGPGTRLTVL.

CDR3 sequence (DNA): TGTGCCAGCATAGACCAACAGGGAGTCTATGGCTACACCTTC. Protein sequence: CASIDQQGVYGYTF. The rearrangement uses TRBV28 and TRBJ1-2; TRBD1 might be the D (6 bases). Germline CDR1 reads MDHEN; CDR2 reads SYDVKM. CDR3 length: 14 amino acids. Deletions cut 7 bases from V and 4 bases from J, with 16 bases between.

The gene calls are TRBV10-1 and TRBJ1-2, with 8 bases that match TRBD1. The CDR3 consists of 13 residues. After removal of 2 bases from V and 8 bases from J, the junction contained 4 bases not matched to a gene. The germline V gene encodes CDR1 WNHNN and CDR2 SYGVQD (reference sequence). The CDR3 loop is CASSEDRGGGYTF. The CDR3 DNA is TGCGCCAGCAGTGAGGACAGGGGAGGGGGCTACACCTTC.

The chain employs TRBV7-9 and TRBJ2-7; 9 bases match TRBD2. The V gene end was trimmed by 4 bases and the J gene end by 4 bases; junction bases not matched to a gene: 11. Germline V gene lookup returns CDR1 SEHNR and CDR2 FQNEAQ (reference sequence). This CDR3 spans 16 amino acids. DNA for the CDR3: TGTGCCAGCAGCTCGTCGATTAGCGGGAGTATTTACGAGCAGTACTTC. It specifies CASSSSISGSIYEQYF.

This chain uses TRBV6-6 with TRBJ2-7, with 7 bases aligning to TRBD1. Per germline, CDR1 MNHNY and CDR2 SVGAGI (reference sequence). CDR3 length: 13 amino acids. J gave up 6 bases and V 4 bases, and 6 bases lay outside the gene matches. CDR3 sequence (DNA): TGTGCCAGCAGTTCAGGGACAGCGACCGAGCAGTACTTC. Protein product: CASSSGTATEQYF.

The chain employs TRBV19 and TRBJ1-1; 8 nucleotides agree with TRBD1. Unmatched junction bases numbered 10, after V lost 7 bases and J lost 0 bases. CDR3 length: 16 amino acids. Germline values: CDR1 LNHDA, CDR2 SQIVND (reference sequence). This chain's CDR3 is CASNWDRSAMNTEAFF. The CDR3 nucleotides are TGTGCCAGTAACTGGGACAGGTCAGCCATGAACACTGAAGCTTTCTTT.

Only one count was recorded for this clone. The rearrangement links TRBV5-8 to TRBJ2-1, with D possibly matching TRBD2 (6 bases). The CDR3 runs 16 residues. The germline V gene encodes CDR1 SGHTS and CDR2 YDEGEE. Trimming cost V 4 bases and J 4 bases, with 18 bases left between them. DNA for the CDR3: TGTGCCAGCAGCCCCGCTGGGACTGGATTATACAATGAGCAGTTCTTC. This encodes CASSPAGTGLYNEQFF. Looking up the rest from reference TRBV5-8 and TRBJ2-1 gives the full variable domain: EAGVTQSPTHLIKTRGQQATLRCSPISGHTSVYWYQQALGLGLQFLLWYDEGEERNRGNFPPRFSGRQFPNYSSELNVNALELEDSALYLCASSPAGTGLYNEQFFGPGTRLTVL.

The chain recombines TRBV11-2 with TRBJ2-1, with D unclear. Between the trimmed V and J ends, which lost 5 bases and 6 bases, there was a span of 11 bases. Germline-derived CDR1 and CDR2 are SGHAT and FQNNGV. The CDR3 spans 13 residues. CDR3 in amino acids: CASSPYMTNEQFF. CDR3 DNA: TGTGCCAGCAGCCCCTACATGACCAATGAGCAGTTCTTC.

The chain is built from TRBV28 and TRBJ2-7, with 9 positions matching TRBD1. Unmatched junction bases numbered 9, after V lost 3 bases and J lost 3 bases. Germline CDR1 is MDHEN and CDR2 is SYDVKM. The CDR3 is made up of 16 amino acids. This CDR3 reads CASSFQAGTGNYEQYF. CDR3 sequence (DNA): TGTGCCAGCAGTTTCCAAGCGGGGACAGGGAACTACGAGCAGTACTTC.

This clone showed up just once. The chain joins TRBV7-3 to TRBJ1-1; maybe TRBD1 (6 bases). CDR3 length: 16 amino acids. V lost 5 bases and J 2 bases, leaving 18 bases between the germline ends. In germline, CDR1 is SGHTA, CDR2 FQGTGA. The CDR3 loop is CASSTLDSGPNTEAFF. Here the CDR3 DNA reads TGTGCCAGCAGCACGTTGGACAGTGGACCTAACACTGAAGCTTTCTTT. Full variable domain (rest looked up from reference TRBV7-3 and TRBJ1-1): GAGVSQTPSNKVTEKGKYVELRCDPISGHTALYWYRQSLGQGPEFLIYFQGTGAADDSGLPNDRFFAVRPEGSVSTLKIQRTERGDSAVYLCASSTLDSGPNTEAFFGQGTRLTVV.

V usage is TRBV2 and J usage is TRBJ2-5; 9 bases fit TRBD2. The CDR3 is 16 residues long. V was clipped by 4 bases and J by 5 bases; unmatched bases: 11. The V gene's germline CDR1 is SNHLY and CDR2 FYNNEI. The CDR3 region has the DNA TGTGCCAGCAGTGTAGGGGGGCGGGGGGGAAGGGAGACCCAGTACTTC. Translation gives CASSVGGRGGRETQYF.

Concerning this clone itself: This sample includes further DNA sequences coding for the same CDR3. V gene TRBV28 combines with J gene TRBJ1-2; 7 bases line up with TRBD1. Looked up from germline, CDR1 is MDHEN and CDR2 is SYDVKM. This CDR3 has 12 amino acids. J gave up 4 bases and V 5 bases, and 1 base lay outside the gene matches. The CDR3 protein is CASSRQGYGYTF. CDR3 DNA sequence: TGTGCCAGCAGTCGACAGGGCTATGGCTACACCTTC.

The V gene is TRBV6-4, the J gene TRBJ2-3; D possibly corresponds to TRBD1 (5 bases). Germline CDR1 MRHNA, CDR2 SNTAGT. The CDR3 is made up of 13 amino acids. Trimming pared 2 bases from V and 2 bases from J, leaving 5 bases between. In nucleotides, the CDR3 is TGTGCCAGCAGTGACGGGGCCACAGATACGCAGTATTTT. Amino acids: CASSDGATDTQYF.

This CDR3 reads CASSFLGQNTGELFF. The CDR3 coding sequence is TGCGCCAGCAGCTTCTTGGGACAAAACACCGGGGAGCTGTTTTTT. This chain joins TRBV5-1 and TRBJ2-2; TRBD1 might be the D (6 bases). The V gene's germline CDR1 is SGHRS and CDR2 YFSETQ. The CDR3 has 15 amino acids. With 2 bases removed from V and 2 bases from J, the gap between germline ends came to 10 bases.